The 2 T cell receptor beta chains presented below share a single source sample, sequenced in a study of persistence of HIV-infected CD4 T cells. Antigens for these TCRs are unknown. Anti-CD3/anti-CD28 beads served as a nonspecific positive control stimulus. CD4+ T cells upregulating both CD40 ligand and CD69 were sorted as responding cells. This was the immunoSEQ version 4 assay in survey mode. Data came from immunoSEQ multiplex PCR; TCRdb stores just in-frame clones and leaves some out. This sample carries 44,000 or so clones, more than 85% of them seen once, and the ten largest clones take 1.8%. The starting material was CD4+ T cells sorted from PBMCs after 18-hour stimulation, obtained from a patient who received antiretroviral therapy. The receptors here all came from an adult man with HIV who was CMV-seropositive.

The chain joins TRBV28 to TRBJ1-1, with D possibly TRBD1 on 6 matching bases. The CDR3 totals 16 residues. V was shortened by 3 bases and J by 4 bases, with 18 bases between the two germline ends. Germline loops: CDR1 MDHEN, CDR2 SYDVKM. In DNA, the CDR3 is TGTGCCAGCAGTTTTCAAGCCCCCCACAGGGTCACTGAAGCTTTCTTT. This gives the protein CASSFQAPHRVTEAFF.

The chain couples TRBV2 to TRBJ1-2; possibly TRBD1 for D (5 bases). Trimming left V 3 bases short and J 2 bases short, with 10 bases between. The CDR3 is 14 residues long. Germline V gives CDR1 SNHLY, CDR2 FYNNEI. CDR3 region: CASSEGGANYGYTF. The CDR3 DNA reads as TGTGCCAGCAGTGAGGGCGGGGCCAACTATGGCTACACCTTC.